The rows below give T cell receptor beta chains drawn from one sample of a study of response to subunit inactivated influenza vaccine. TCRdb reanalysed the RT-PCR reads using MiXCR and keeps one entry per CDR3 protein. Of fewer than 400,000 distinct CDR3 sequences in the sample, just over 20% were seen once. This material consisted of PBMCs from blood, taken about 20 months after vaccination. These receptors were collected from a man between 50 and 70 years old who received an inactivated influenza vaccine. The CDR3 runs from the conserved cysteine through the conserved F or W. Fields, in order: J gene, V gene, clone size, D gene, CDR3 protein, CDR3 DNA. The D gene is left open where the match is weak. Size is stated for part of the rows, as once, few or many counts, or as a class when the clone is expanded.

>TRBJ2-7|TRBV28|few|NA
CASSRDLNYEQYF
TGTGCCAGCAGTAGGGACTTAAACTACGAGCAGTACTTC
>TRBJ1-1|TRBV4-2|NA|NA
CASSQDLRFGTMNTEAFF
TGTGCCAGCAGCCAAGATCTAAGGTTTGGCACAATGAACACTGAAGCTTTCTTT
>TRBJ1-5|TRBV4-2|NA|TRBD1
CASSHRDRVTDSNQPQHF
TGTGCCAGCAGCCACCGGGACAGAGTGACTGATAGCAATCAGCCCCAGCATTTT
>TRBJ1-1|TRBV27|NA|NA
CASSLLRTRDAEAFF
TGTGCCAGCAGTCTTCTACGGACGCGGGATGCTGAAGCTTTCTTT
>TRBJ1-1|TRBV5-1|few|TRBD1
CASSTGGLGTEAFF
TGCGCCAGTTCGACAGGGGGCCTTGGGACTGAAGCTTTCTTT
>TRBJ2-1|TRBV7-2|few|TRBD2
CASSSYPGLAGGNEQFF
TGTGCCAGCAGCTCCTACCCGGGACTAGCGGGAGGGAATGAGCAGTTCTTC
>TRBJ2-1|TRBV2|NA|NA
CASSAQDKVVGNEQFF
TGTGCCAGCAGTGCCCAGGACAAGGTGGTCGGCAATGAGCAGTTCTTC
>TRBJ1-2|TRBV6-1|many|NA
CASTDRAGSYGYTF
TGTGCCAGCACCGACCGGGCAGGGTCCTATGGCTACACCTTC
>TRBJ2-5|TRBV23-1|few|NA
CASSPRVGKGTQYF
TGCGCCAGCAGCCCCCGGGTGGGGAAGGGGACCCAGTACTTC
>TRBJ1-3|TRBV29-1|few|NA
CSVVYAGNTIYF
TGCAGCGTTGTTTATGCTGGAAACACCATATATTTT
>TRBJ1-1|TRBV10-3|few|NA
CAISDSIVLNTEAFF
TGTGCCATCAGTGATTCCATAGTCCTGAACACTGAAGCTTTCTTT
>TRBJ1-1|TRBV29-1|many|TRBD1
CSAGTAEAFF
TGCAGCGCCGGGACAGCTGAAGCTTTCTTT
>TRBJ1-2|TRBV5-5|few|NA
CASSRDRMSYTF
TGTGCCAGCAGCCGGGACCGCATGAGCTACACCTTC
>TRBJ2-4|TRBV12-3/TRBV12-4|NA|TRBD2
CASSMGLAGLLAKNIQYF
TGTGCCAGCAGTATGGGACTAGCGGGACTATTAGCCAAAAACATTCAGTACTTC
>TRBJ2-7|TRBV18|NA|TRBD1
CASSPPGTGVLYEQYF
TGTGCCAGCTCACCACCCGGGACAGGGGTTCTCTACGAGCAGTACTTC
>TRBJ1-2|TRBV29-1|few|TRBD1
CSTGGANYGYTF
TGCAGCACAGGGGGTGCTAACTATGGCTACACCTTC
>TRBJ1-6|TRBV9|NA|NA
CASTREVGSSPLHF
TGTGCCAGCACCCGGGAGGTAGGCAGTTCACCCCTCCACTTT
>TRBJ2-5|TRBV20-1|NA|TRBD1
CSASLQGMGETQYF
TGCAGTGCTAGTTTACAGGGGATGGGGGAGACCCAGTACTTC
>TRBJ1-2|TRBV20-1|many|TRBD1
CSAPDREGNYGYTF
TGCAGTGCTCCTGACAGGGAAGGAAACTATGGCTACACCTTC
>TRBJ2-3|TRBV5-1|many|NA
CASSWVGSRTDTQYF
TGCGCCAGCAGCTGGGTTGGCAGTCGCACAGATACGCAGTATTTT
>TRBJ1-6|TRBV5-6|few|TRBD1
CASSVRDRRNSPLHF
TGTGCCAGCAGCGTACGGGACAGGCGGAATTCACCCCTCCACTTT
>TRBJ1-2|TRBV4-3|few|NA
CASSSHPDSPNYGYTF
TGCGCCAGCAGCAGCCACCCAGACAGTCCCAACTATGGCTACACCTTC
>TRBJ1-1|TRBV12-3/TRBV12-4|NA|NA
CASTDPGRGAFF
TGTGCCAGCACCGATCCGGGACGAGGAGCTTTCTTT
>TRBJ2-2|TRBV5-1|few|NA
CASSSTPGTTTGELFF
TGCGCCAGCAGCTCTACCCCCGGGACGACAACCGGGGAGCTGTTTTTT
>TRBJ1-4|TRBV5-1|few|NA
CASSLTGRYEKLFF
TGCGCCAGCAGCTTGACAGGGCGGTATGAAAAACTGTTTTTT
>TRBJ2-1|TRBV15|NA|NA
CATSRYSGTYNEQFF
TGTGCCACCAGCAGATATAGCGGAACCTACAATGAGCAGTTCTTC
>TRBJ1-2|TRBV20-1|many|NA
CSARAAGSRYGYTF
TGCAGTGCTAGAGCTGCTGGGAGTCGATATGGCTACACCTTC
>TRBJ1-1|TRBV10-3|few|TRBD1
CAIRGQGEAFF
TGTGCCATCAGGGGACAGGGAGAAGCTTTCTTT
>TRBJ1-6|TRBV7-2|NA|TRBD1
CASSLGMGQVGSPLHF
TGTGCCAGCAGCTTAGGGATGGGACAGGTCGGTTCACCCCTCCACTTT
>TRBJ1-5|TRBV6-5|few|NA
CASSSGLNSNQPQHF
TGTGCCAGCAGTTCTGGACTGAATAGCAATCAGCCCCAGCATTTT
>TRBJ2-1|TRBV3-1|few|TRBD2
CASSQDPGGLGGDEQFF
TGTGCCAGCAGCCAAGATCCCGGAGGACTAGGCGGCGATGAGCAGTTCTTC
>TRBJ2-2|TRBV9|few|NA
CASRHGVESNTGELFF
TGTGCCAGCAGACACGGGGTCGAGAGTAACACCGGGGAGCTGTTTTTT
>TRBJ1-1|TRBV6-1|few|TRBD1
CAGGQGLNTEAFF
TGTGCCGGAGGACAGGGTCTGAACACTGAAGCTTTCTTT
>TRBJ2-5|TRBV3-1|NA|TRBD2
CASSQEGTERGRETQYF
TGTGCCAGCAGCCAAGAAGGAACCGAGCGGGGGAGGGAGACCCAGTACTTC
>TRBJ1-1|TRBV28|few|TRBD1
CASSRTGRNTEAFF
TGTGCCAGCAGTAGGACAGGGAGGAACACTGAAGCTTTCTTT
>TRBJ2-1|TRBV21-1|few|NA
CASTKLHVNNEQFF
TGTGCCAGCACCAAACTACACGTGAACAATGAGCAGTTCTTC
>TRBJ2-7|TRBV4-3|NA|TRBD2
CASSQLLAGEGGEQYF
TGCGCCAGCAGCCAACTACTAGCGGGAGAGGGAGGGGAGCAGTACTTC
>TRBJ1-1|TRBV6-5|NA|NA
CASNSGDSEAFF
TGTGCCAGCAACTCCGGGGACTCTGAAGCTTTCTTT
>TRBJ2-1|TRBV19|NA|NA
CASSISGPNEQFF
TGTGCCAGTAGTATATCCGGTCCCAATGAGCAGTTCTTC
>TRBJ1-1|TRBV19|NA|TRBD1
CASSIWDRVNTEAFF
TGTGCCAGTAGTATATGGGACAGGGTGAACACTGAAGCTTTCTTT
>TRBJ1-2|TRBV6-5|many|NA
CASSYQDFYGYTF
TGTGCCAGCAGTTACCAGGACTTCTATGGCTACACCTTC
>TRBJ1-1|TRBV4-2|many|NA
CASSREFAGLNTEAFF
TGTGCCAGCAGCCGAGAGTTTGCAGGGTTGAACACTGAAGCTTTCTTT
>TRBJ2-3|TRBV7-2|few|NA
CASSPRWRTDTQYF
TGTGCCAGCAGCCCCCGCTGGCGTACAGATACGCAGTATTTT